Presented here are 32 T cell receptor beta chains from one specimen sequenced in a study of cytomegalovirus exposure and HLA in healthy donors. 60 Vbeta and 13 Jbeta primers were used in PCR. The table came from immunoSEQ multiplex PCR; TCRdb's copy has only in-frame clones and leaves some out. Seen here are 150,000 or so clones, about four fifths observed once, and the top ten hold 1%. The sample comprised PBMCs. The receptors shown here come from a woman aged 45-60 years in good health and CMV-seropositive.

This clone was counted once. The chain joins TRBV11-1 to TRBJ2-5; 9 nucleotides line up with TRBD2. V was clipped by 5 bases and J by 5 bases; unmatched bases: 6. This CDR3 spans 14 amino acids. The germline CDR1 and CDR2 sequences are SGHAT and FQDESV (reference sequence). The CDR3 coding sequence is TGTGCCAGCAGCCGATTGACTAGCGGCGAGACCCAGTACTTC. Its translation: CASSRLTSGETQYF.

The chain carries TRBV9 and TRBJ1-3; D is unresolved. V was cut by 5 bases and J by 4 bases, with 7 bases left in between. The CDR3 loop spans 12 amino acids. Germline CDR1 SGDLS, CDR2 YYNGEE. The chain's CDR3 is CASSRVGNTIYF. CDR3 coding DNA: TGTGCCAGCAGTCGAGTCGGAAACACCATATATTTT.

This clone appeared once. The chain links TRBV1 to TRBJ2-5; TRBD2, the table's D call, lacks a check against the DNA. TRBJ2-7 matches the DNA end more closely, so the J call is doubtful. TRBV1 is marked as a pseudogene. This CDR3 region has 19 residues. The CDR3 sequence: CTSSHSHSHREGLCYEQYF. The CDR3 DNA reads as TGCACCAGCAGCCACTCGCACTCCCATCGGGAGGGCCTATGTTACGAGCAGTACTTC.

The V gene is TRBV11-2, the J gene TRBJ2-3; 8 nucleotides align to TRBD2. Germline V gives CDR1 SGHAT, CDR2 FQNNGV. The V and J ends lost 6 bases and 7 bases, in that order; junction bases with no gene match: 6. The CDR3 totals 13 residues. The CDR3 sequence is CASRAGDLNTQYF. The CDR3, as DNA: TGTGCCAGCAGAGCGGGAGATTTAAATACGCAGTATTTT.

The V call is TRBV5-1, the J call TRBJ2-3; D perhaps matches TRBD2 (5 bases). Per germline, CDR1 SGHRS and CDR2 YFSETQ. The CDR3 consists of 13 residues. The germline V and J ends were trimmed by 0 bases and 3 bases, with 5 bases remaining between them. Here the CDR3 reads CASSLVATDTQYF. The CDR3 DNA reads as TGCGCCAGCAGCTTGGTAGCGACAGATACGCAGTATTTT. The full variable domain, with the rest looked up from reference TRBV5-1 and TRBJ2-3, is KAGVTQTPRYLIKTRGQQVTLSCSPISGHRSVSWYQQTPGQGLQFLFEYFSETQRNKGNFPGRFSGRQFSNSRSEMNVSTLELGDSALYLCASSLVATDTQYFGPGTRLTVL.

The chain is built from TRBV15 and TRBJ2-3; possible D gene TRBD2, 5 bases. CDR1 is LNHNV and CDR2 is YYDKDF in the germline V gene (reference sequence). This CDR3 spans 15 amino acids. V lost 5 bases and J lost 1, with 13 bases in between. The CDR3 loop is CATSSRGYGTDTQYF. DNA of the CDR3: TGTGCCACCAGCTCACGAGGGTATGGCACAGATACGCAGTATTTT.

The chain carries TRBV2 and TRBJ2-7; unclear D gene. Germline V gene lookup returns CDR1 SNHLY and CDR2 FYNNEI. Trimming took 6 bases from V and 6 from J, leaving 15 bases between them. The CDR3 consists of 13 residues. CDR3 residues: CASSTTQSTEQYF. The CDR3, as DNA: TGTGCCAGCAGCACCACCCAGTCCACCGAGCAGTACTTC. Filled out from reference TRBV2 and TRBJ2-7, the complete variable domain reads EPEVTQTPSHQVTQMGQEVILRCVPISNHLYFYWYRQILGQKVEFLVSFYNNEISEKSEIFDDQFSVERPDGSNFTLKIRSTKLEDSAMYFCASSTTQSTEQYFGPGTRLTVT.

This clone was counted only a few times. The V call is TRBV19, the J call TRBJ1-5, with TRBD1 identical over 8 bases. Germline CDR1 is LNHDA and CDR2 is SQIVND (reference sequence). The J segment lost 4 bases and the V segment lost 6 bases, leaving 8 bases of the junction unmatched. CDR3 length: 15 amino acids. In nucleotides, the CDR3 is TGTGCCAGTAGCGCTGACAGGGGCCAGAATCAGCCCCAGCATTTT. It encodes CASSADRGQNQPQHF.

The chain uses TRBV18 and TRBJ2-7, with TRBD2 as a possible D gene (6 bases). CDR1 and CDR2 (germline): KGHSH, LQKENI. The V gene lost 4 bases and the J gene lost 0 bases, with 13 bases spanning the gap. This CDR3 comprises 15 residues. CDR3 coding DNA: TGTGCCAGCTCACGGGAGGCACCACCCTCCTACGAGCAGTACTTC. Amino acid sequence: CASSREAPPSYEQYF.

The rearrangement uses TRBV2 and TRBJ2-5; TRBD2 is a possible D gene (7 bases). Germline CDR1 and CDR2: SNHLY and FYNNEI. Between the trimmed V and J ends, which lost 6 bases and 5 bases, there was a span of 19 bases. This CDR3 contains 15 residues. CDR3 coding DNA: TGTGCCAGCAGGCGGGCGGGGGCAGAGGGGGAGACCCAGTACTTC. Translating it yields CASRRAGAEGETQYF.

The chain uses TRBV7-9 and TRBJ2-1; D remains ambiguous. CDR3 size: 13 residues. The V and J ends lost 6 bases and 0 bases respectively, with 6 bases between them. CDR1 SEHNR and CDR2 FQNEAQ come from the germline V gene (reference sequence). Written as DNA, the CDR3 is TGTGCCAGCAGTCAGGCCTCCTACAATGAGCAGTTCTTC. Encoded protein: CASSQASYNEQFF. Variable domain in full (rest from reference TRBV7-9 and TRBJ2-1): DTGVSQNPRHKITKRGQNVTFRCDPISEHNRLYWYRQTLGQGPEFLTYFQNEAQLEKSRLLSDRFSAERPKGSFSTLEIQRTEQGDSAMYLCASSQASYNEQFFGPGTRLTVL.

This clone was counted a few times. The chain links TRBV28 to TRBJ2-2; D is perhaps TRBD1 (6 bases). Trimming stripped 5 bases from V and 5 bases from J, with 12 bases between. The V gene's germline CDR1 is MDHEN and CDR2 SYDVKM. The CDR3 contains 14 residues. The CDR3 nucleotides are TGTGCCAGCAGTCCATACGGGACAACCGGGGAGCTGTTTTTT. This translates into CASSPYGTTGELFF.

This rearrangement joins TRBV28 to TRBJ2-6; D is perhaps TRBD1 (5 bases). Germline V CDR1 and CDR2: MDHEN, SYDVKM. There are 15 residues in the CDR3. V lost 6 bases and J 1 base, leaving 10 bases between the germline ends. The chain's CDR3 is CASSHPGSGANVLTF. CDR3 nucleotides: TGTGCCAGCAGCCACCCAGGGTCTGGGGCCAACGTCCTGACTTTC.

This chain's CDR3 is CAISGDPSYNEQFF. In DNA, the CDR3 is TGTGCCATCTCAGGGGACCCCTCCTACAATGAGCAGTTCTTC. This chain connects TRBV10-3 to TRBJ2-1; TRBD1 is a possible D gene (6 bases). With 8 bases removed from V and 0 bases from J, the gap between germline ends came to 11 bases. This CDR3 is built from 14 residues. Germline CDR1 is ENHRY and CDR2 is SYGVKD.

J is TRBJ2-2 and V is TRBV5-4; TRBD2 agrees at 7 bases. The junction had 8 bases not matched to a gene; V was cut back by 0 bases and J by 6 bases. Germline-derived CDR1 and CDR2 are SGHNT and YYREEE (reference sequence). This CDR3 spans 16 amino acids. The CDR3 reads CASSLAVGGEAGELFF. CDR3 bases: TGTGCCAGCAGCTTGGCCGTGGGGGGGGAGGCCGGGGAGCTGTTTTTT.

This clone was counted once. This rearrangement joins TRBV10-3 to TRBJ2-3; 8 bases fit TRBD2. Trimming at V came to 6 bases and at J to 0 bases, leaving 11 bases not matched to a gene. CDR1 is ENHRY, CDR2 SYGVKD, per germline. The CDR3 has 17 amino acids. CDR3 in amino acids: CAISPPPASGSTDTQYF. CDR3 sequence (DNA): TGTGCCATCAGCCCCCCCCCGGCTAGCGGGAGCACAGATACGCAGTATTTT.

This rearrangement joins TRBV30 to TRBJ1-3, with 7 bases lining up with TRBD1. V shed 3 bases, J shed 2 bases, and the junction held 7 bases outside the gene matches. The V gene's germline CDR1 is GTSNPN and CDR2 SVGIG (reference sequence). This CDR3 has 15 residues. The CDR3, as DNA: TGTGCCTGGAGAGGGTTGAGGGGGCCTGGAAACACCATATATTTT. Encoded protein: CAWRGLRGPGNTIYF.

The gene calls are TRBV9 and TRBJ2-5; 12 nucleotides match TRBD2. The J call may be faulty, since TRBJ2-7 better matches the DNA end. This CDR3 is 19 amino acids long. Germline CDR1 reads SGDLS; CDR2 reads YYNGEE. The chain's CDR3 is CASSVSPELRTSGIYEQYF. In DNA, the CDR3 is TGTGCCAGCAGCGTATCCCCTGAGCTACGGACTAGCGGGATCTACGAGCAGTACTTC.

V usage is TRBV18 and J usage is TRBJ2-7, with a tentative D call TRBD1 (6 bases). The CDR3 has 13 amino acids. Per the germline V gene, CDR1 is KGHSH and CDR2 is LQKENI. V gave up 9 bases and J gave up 4 bases, with 16 bases separating them. CDR3: CASYRDTQYEQYF. CDR3 DNA: TGTGCCAGTTATAGGGACACCCAGTACGAGCAGTACTTC.

The chain couples TRBV19 to TRBJ2-7, with 7 bases identical to TRBD1. The CDR3 covers 14 residues. With 5 bases clipped from V and 0 bases from J, the junction kept 4 bases outside the gene matches. CDR1 and CDR2 from the germline V gene are LNHDA and SQIVND (reference sequence). The CDR3 DNA reads TGTGCCAGTAGTCTCCGACAGGGCTCCTACGAGCAGTACTTC. The encoded protein is CASSLRQGSYEQYF.

The chain is built from TRBV23-1 and TRBJ1-4; TRBD1 matches at 12 bases. TRBV23-1 counts as an open reading frame of uncertain function. The CDR3 extends over 16 amino acids. The junction had 4 bases not matched to a gene; V was cut back by 1 base and J by 7 bases. The CDR3 here is CASSQLGQGASEKLFF. In nucleotides, the CDR3 is TGCGCCAGCAGTCAATTGGGACAGGGGGCATCTGAAAAACTGTTTTTT.

The chain uses TRBV13 and TRBJ1-6; 10 bases are a match to TRBD1. Germline lookup yields CDR1 PRHDT and CDR2 FYEKMQ (reference sequence). V dropped 5 bases and J dropped 8; count of bases not matched to a gene: 12. This CDR3 is built from 17 residues. CDR3: CASSRKATGTGDSPLHF. Written as DNA, the CDR3 is TGTGCCAGCAGCCGCAAGGCGACCGGGACAGGGGATTCACCCCTCCACTTT.

The rearrangement links TRBV5-4 to TRBJ2-7, with D perhaps matching TRBD1 (6 bases). Germline V lookup: CDR1 SGHNT, CDR2 YYREEE (reference sequence). V dropped 4 bases and J dropped 5 bases, with 22 bases sitting between them. This CDR3 has 16 residues. As DNA, the CDR3 is TGTGCCAGCAGCAAAAAGACCCAGGGGTTCGGTCACGAGCAGTACTTC. This sequence encodes CASSKKTQGFGHEQYF. Full variable domain (outside the CDR3, taken from reference TRBV5-4 and TRBJ2-7): ETGVTQSPTHLIKTRGQQVTLRCSSQSGHNTVSWYQQALGQGPQFIFQYYREEENGRGNFPPRFSGLQFPNYSSELNVNALELDDSALYLCASSKKTQGFGHEQYFGPGTRLTVT.

For this clone: A junction boundary mismatches the germline segment, possibly from a read error. The gene calls are TRBV7-9 and TRBJ1-2; D remains unclear. The CDR3 is made up of 12 amino acids. Germline CDR1 SEHNR, CDR2 FQNEAQ (reference sequence). The CDR3 loop reads CSSSFEEGGYTF. DNA of the CDR3: TGTTCCAGCAGCTTCGAAGAGGGTGGCTACACCTTC.

The chain carries TRBV5-4 and TRBJ2-5, with TRBD1 as a possible D gene (6 bases). With the DNA end fitting TRBJ2-7 better, the J assignment may be wrong. Germline CDR1 and CDR2: SGHNT and YYREEE (reference sequence). The CDR3 sequence is 16 residues long. The CDR3 coding sequence is TGTGCCAGCAGCTTGGAAGCAGGGGCTAGCTCCTACGAGCAGTACTTC. Its protein product is CASSLEAGASSYEQYF.

V usage is TRBV11-2 and J usage is TRBJ2-4; TRBD1 matches 8 bases. Germline V gene sequence: CDR1 SGHAT, CDR2 FQNNGV. CDR3 length: 16 amino acids. V gave up 5 bases and J gave up 1 base; unmatched junction bases: 7. The CDR3 DNA reads as TGTGCCAGCAGCCGTACAGGGGGTTTTGCCAAAAACATTCAGTACTTC. Translated: CASSRTGGFAKNIQYF.

The chain carries TRBV19 and TRBJ1-2; D is unclear. This CDR3 is 13 amino acids long. CDR1 is LNHDA and CDR2 is SQIVND in the germline V gene (reference sequence). V dropped 6 bases and J dropped 6 bases, with 14 bases sitting between them. The CDR3 loop reads CASSPTGGHGYTF. In DNA form, the CDR3 reads TGTGCCAGTAGCCCCACGGGAGGGCATGGCTACACCTTC.

This clone was observed once. The rearrangement uses TRBV5-8 and TRBJ1-1; TRBD1 matches 10 bases. This CDR3 comprises 20 residues. V trimming: 2 bases; J trimming: 1 base; junction bases outside the gene matches: 17. CDR1 is SGHTS, CDR2 YDEGEE, per germline. The CDR3 region has the DNA TGTGCCAGCAGCTTAGGGGGAACAGCCGGGACAGGGGCCCGGAACACTGAAGCTTTCTTT. It encodes CASSLGGTAGTGARNTEAFF.

This chain links TRBV7-2 with TRBJ1-2, with 9 bases fitting TRBD1. CDR3 size: 15 residues. The ends lost 1 base at V and 8 bases at J; junction bases unmatched: 8. The germline CDR1 and CDR2 sequences are SGHTA and FQGNSA. CDR3 nucleotides: TGTGCCAGCAGCTTAGAGGGACAGGGACCAACAGGCTACACCTTC. Its protein is CASSLEGQGPTGYTF.

The rearrangement links TRBV25-1 to TRBJ1-4; D might be TRBD1 (6 bases). The V end lost 4 bases, the J end lost 10 bases, and 16 bases lay between the germline ends. The CDR3 loop spans 14 amino acids. In germline, CDR1 is MGHDK, CDR2 SYGVNS. CDR3 sequence reads: CASSGVGGLGKLFF. Here the CDR3 DNA reads TGTGCCAGCAGTGGGGTGGGGGGGCTTGGAAAACTGTTTTTT.

The rearrangement uses TRBV6-1 and TRBJ1-4; a weak D match, TRBD1 (5 bases). Germline CDR1 and CDR2: MNHNS and SASEGT. This CDR3 spans 14 amino acids. V was trimmed by 4 bases and J by 3 bases, leaving 9 bases between them. The CDR3 nucleotides read TGTGCCAGCAGTGGCAGGGCCCCTAATGAAAAACTGTTTTTT. Protein sequence: CASSGRAPNEKLFF.

This clone turned up a few times. The chain uses TRBV7-2 and TRBJ1-1; D uncertain. Trimming removed 1 base from V and 11 bases from J, with 11 bases in between. CDR3 length equals 12 residues. Germline V gene data show CDR1 as SGHTA and CDR2 as FQGNSA. In DNA, the CDR3 is TGTGCCAGCAGCTTAGGGTCAGGCGAGGCTTTCTTT. Its protein is CASSLGSGEAFF. Looking up the rest from reference TRBV7-2 and TRBJ1-1 gives the full variable domain: GAGVSQSPSNKVTEKGKDVELRCDPISGHTALYWYRQSLGQGLEFLIYFQGNSAPDKSGLPSDRFSAERTGGSVSTLTIQRTQQEDSAVYLCASSLGSGEAFFGQGTRLTVV.